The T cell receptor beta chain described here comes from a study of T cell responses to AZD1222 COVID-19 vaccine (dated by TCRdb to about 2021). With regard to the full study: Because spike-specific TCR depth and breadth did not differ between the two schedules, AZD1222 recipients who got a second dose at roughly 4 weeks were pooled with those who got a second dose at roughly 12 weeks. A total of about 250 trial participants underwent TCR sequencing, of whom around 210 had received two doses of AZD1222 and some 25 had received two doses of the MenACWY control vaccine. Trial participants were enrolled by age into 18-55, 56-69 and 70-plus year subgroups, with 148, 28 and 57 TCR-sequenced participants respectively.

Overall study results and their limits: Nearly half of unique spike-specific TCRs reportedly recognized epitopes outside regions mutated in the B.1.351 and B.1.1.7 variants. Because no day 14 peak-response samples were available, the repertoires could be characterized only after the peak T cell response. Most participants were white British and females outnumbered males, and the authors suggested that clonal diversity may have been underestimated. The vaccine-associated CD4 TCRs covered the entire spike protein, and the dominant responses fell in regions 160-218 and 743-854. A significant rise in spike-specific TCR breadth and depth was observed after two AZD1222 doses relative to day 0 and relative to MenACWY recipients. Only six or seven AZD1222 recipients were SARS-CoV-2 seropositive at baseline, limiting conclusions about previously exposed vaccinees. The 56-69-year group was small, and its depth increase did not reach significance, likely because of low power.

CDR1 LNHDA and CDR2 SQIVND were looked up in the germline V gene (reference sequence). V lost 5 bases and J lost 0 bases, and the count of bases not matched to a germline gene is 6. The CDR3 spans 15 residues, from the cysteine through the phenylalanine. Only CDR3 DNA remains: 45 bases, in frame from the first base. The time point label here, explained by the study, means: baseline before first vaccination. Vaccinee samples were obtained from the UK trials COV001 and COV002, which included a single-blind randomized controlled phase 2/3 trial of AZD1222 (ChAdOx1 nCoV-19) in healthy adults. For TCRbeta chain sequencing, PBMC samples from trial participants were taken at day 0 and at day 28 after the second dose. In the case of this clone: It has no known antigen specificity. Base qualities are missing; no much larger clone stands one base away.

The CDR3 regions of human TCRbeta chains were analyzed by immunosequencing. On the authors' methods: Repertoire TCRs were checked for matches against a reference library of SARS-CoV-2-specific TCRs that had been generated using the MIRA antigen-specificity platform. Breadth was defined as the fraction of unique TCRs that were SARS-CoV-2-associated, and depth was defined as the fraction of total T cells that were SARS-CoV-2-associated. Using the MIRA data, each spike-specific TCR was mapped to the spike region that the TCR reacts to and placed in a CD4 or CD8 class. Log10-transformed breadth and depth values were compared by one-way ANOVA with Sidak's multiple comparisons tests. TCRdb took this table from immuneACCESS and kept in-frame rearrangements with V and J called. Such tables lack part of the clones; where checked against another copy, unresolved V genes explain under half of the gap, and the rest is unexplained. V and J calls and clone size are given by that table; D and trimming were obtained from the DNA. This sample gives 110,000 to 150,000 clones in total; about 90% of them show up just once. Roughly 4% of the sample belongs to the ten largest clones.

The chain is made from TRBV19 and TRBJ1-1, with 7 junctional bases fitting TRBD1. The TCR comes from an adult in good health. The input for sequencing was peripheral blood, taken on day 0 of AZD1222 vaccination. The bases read TGTGCCAGTAGTTCCCGGACAGGAATGAACACTGAAGCTTTCTTT. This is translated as CASSSRTGMNTEAFF.